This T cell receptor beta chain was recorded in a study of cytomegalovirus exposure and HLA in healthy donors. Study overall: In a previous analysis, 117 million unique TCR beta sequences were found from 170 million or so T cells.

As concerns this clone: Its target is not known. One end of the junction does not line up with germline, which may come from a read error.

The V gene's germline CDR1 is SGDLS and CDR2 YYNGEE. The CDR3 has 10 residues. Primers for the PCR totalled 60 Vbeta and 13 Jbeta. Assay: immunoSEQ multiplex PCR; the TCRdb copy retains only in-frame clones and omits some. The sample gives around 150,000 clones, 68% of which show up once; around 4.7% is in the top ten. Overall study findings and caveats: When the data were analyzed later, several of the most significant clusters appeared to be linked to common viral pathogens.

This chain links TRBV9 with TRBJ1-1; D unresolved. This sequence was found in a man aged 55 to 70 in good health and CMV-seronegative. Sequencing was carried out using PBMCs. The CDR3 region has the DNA TGTGCCAGCAGCGAATCCCCCGCGATCTTT. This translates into CASSESPAIF.